This T cell receptor (beta chain) appears in the sequencing data of a study of regulatory T cells in long-lasting Graves disease (dated by TCRdb to the early 2020s). A note on the overall study: Patients with newly diagnosed Graves' disease had been on antithyroid drugs for under 3 months. Patients with persistent Graves' disease were compared with patients with newly diagnosed Graves' disease using TCR sequencing and RNA sequencing of peripheral blood. The study was registered as a clinical trial and conducted in China. A total of 35 or so samples were covered by TCR sequencing, comprising approximately 13 persistent and around 20 newly diagnosed Graves' disease patients.

Explained via the paper, the time point label denotes: newly diagnosed GD, antithyroid drugs for less than 3 months. RNA was extracted from PBMCs in TRIzol for both TCR sequencing and RNA sequencing. The diagnosis of Graves' disease was made according to American Thyroid Association guidelines. Patients for the study were recruited at an endocrinology department in Xi'an, China. Each patient gave 7.5 to 10 milliliters of peripheral blood, collected in an EDTA anticoagulant tube. PBMCs were isolated by Ficoll Paque Plus density gradient separation without further T cell sorting. An Agilent 2100 Bioanalyzer and agarose gel were used to check RNA quality, and a NanoDrop 2000 was used to measure RNA concentration. Counted from cysteine to phenylalanine, this CDR3 has 13 amino acids. Of all the DNA, just the CDR3 is kept, 39 bases in frame from base 1. In the germline V gene (reference sequence), CDR1 corresponds to DFQATT and CDR2 to SNEGSKA. V is clipped by 5 bases and J by 5 bases, and the sequence between their germline boundaries is 13 bases long.

Summary of the overall study and its limitations: TRBV28, TRBJ1-2 and TRBJ2-5 were preferentially used in persistent disease, while TRBV20-1 and TRBJ2-1 were favored in newly diagnosed disease. Persistent patients shared more public clonotypes among themselves (around 2,500) than newly diagnosed patients did (about 900). Compared with newly diagnosed patients, patients with persistent Graves' disease had lower TCR Shannon entropy and fewer highly expanded clones, which suggests clonal expansion. Because the primary lesion, thyroid tissue, could not be accessed, the study looked at peripheral blood alone. The small sample size was acknowledged by the authors as a limitation that may reduce accuracy. Sequencing and analysis were restricted to the TCR beta chain.

Receptor libraries were prepared by multiplex PCR. The reads were generated on an Illumina HiSeq 4000. CDR3 regions were amplified by Arm-PCR with iRepertoire HTBI primers to construct TCR beta libraries. Before sequencing, the PCR products underwent gel purification. The original pipeline was this. Gene usage analysis of CDR3 amino acid clonotypes used the 55 to 65 TRBV and about 15 TRBJ segments found across samples. COPE and FqMerger were used to merge filtered high-quality paired reads into contigs. BLAST was used to align contigs to IMGT TRBV, TRBD and TRBJ reference genes, with CDR3 defined following IMGT. Highly expanded clones were defined as clonotypes with a frequency above 0.1%. Repertoire diversity was measured by Shannon entropy, and V-J evenness by the Gini coefficient. A clonotype was considered public if more than one individual shared it. TCRdb ran its own pipeline on the public reads, namely fastp trimming at Q25 and MiXCR clone calling, and kept in-frame beta chains. Identical CDR3 protein sequences are pooled into one entry, listed with their most common genes and DNA. None of the V and J calls come from the authors' own analysis; TCRdb made them. The sample includes roughly 410,000 distinct CDR3 sequences, with around 16% observed a single time. The ten biggest clones cover around 7.6% of the sample.

As to this clonotype: What this receptor recognizes is not known. Base-call qualities are not available, and no considerably larger clone is one nucleotide away.

This same sample was also taken into another study, of T cells in Graves' hyperthyroidism and ophthalmopathy. As the second study states: Stable Graves' hyperthyroidism was defined as no progression to ophthalmopathy during 18 months of follow-up. Hyperthyroidism patients were newly diagnosed, had a disease duration of under 2 months, and were aged 18 to 65 years. Patients with uncontrolled infections, other autoimmune diseases, pregnancy or lactation were excluded. Diagnoses relied on clinical symptoms, serum thyroxine and TRAb, thyroid ultrasound and orbital computed tomography. A first-round RT-PCR of the TCR CDR3 used the HTBI primer set with the Qiagen OneStep RT-PCR kit. Most expanded thyroid clonotypes (frequency above 0.001) were also detected in blood, suggesting blood repertoires may reflect thyroid immune responses. In cross-validation, a model built on a 13 V-J signature told ophthalmopathy apart from stable hyperthyroidism with about 90% sensitivity and roughly 82% specificity, and in testing the same model reached 80%/75%. In validation, progression to ophthalmopathy was predicted by the model with approximately 67% sensitivity and 72% to 85% specificity, a median of approximately 6.5 months before onset. To identify distinguishing TCR V-J signatures, a discovery cohort of some 100 patients was used, comprising some 45 with Graves' ophthalmopathy and approximately 57 with stable Graves' hyperthyroidism. An independent validation cohort of under 20 hyperthyroidism patients and 17 patients who later progressed to ophthalmopathy tested prospective prediction of ophthalmopathy. For training and testing, the 100 or so patients in the discovery cohort were randomly divided in a 7:3 ratio. In roughly six Graves' hyperthyroidism patients, the study also compared T-cell repertoires from thyroid tissue with T-cell repertoires from blood. After sampling, hyperthyroidism patients received methimazole starting at 30 mg daily, and ophthalmopathy patients received high-dose intravenous methylprednisolone. Libraries were constructed in a second round of multiplex PCR, after which size selection and purification were carried out. The libraries were sequenced on an Illumina HiSeq2000 using paired-end 100 bp reads. SOAPnuke was used to process the raw data, with reads discarded if the reads contained adapters or uncalled bases, had a mean Phred below 15, or lacked an exact constant-primer or identifier match. High-quality paired reads were merged with COPE v1.2.5, and unique nucleotide sequences were defined as clonotypes. Clonotypes were aligned to IMGT TRBV, TRBD and TRBJ reference segments using MiTCR v1.1. The analysis included only V-J combinations with a frequency above 0.0001, which together covered roughly 99% of the repertoires. The TCS score was defined as the ratio of F50 (clonal expansion) to E x V (chaos), calculated using BLOSUM62-based TCRdist between CDR3 peptides within each V-J. Welch's t-statistics and random forest reduced 514 V-J features to 13, which were used in a naive Bayes classifier (R e1071). No statistical method was used to set the sample size in advance, and investigators knew the group allocation. The paper reports TCR Vbeta CDR3 sequencing of some 140 peripheral blood samples: 40 to 45 ophthalmopathy, about 75 hyperthyroidism and around 17 progressor patients.

The source material was peripheral blood mononuclear cells (PBMCs), sampled at new diagnosis, from a patient treated with antithyroid drugs. Recombination connected TRBV20-1 to TRBJ2-1; the D region possibly corresponds to TRBD2 (5 bases align). The sequence derives from a woman in her thirties or forties with Graves disease. Donor details come from another sample of the same person, matched by shared clones. CDR3 protein: CSAHWGENNEQFF. The nucleotides are TGCAGTGCTCACTGGGGAGAGAACAATGAGCAGTTCTTC.